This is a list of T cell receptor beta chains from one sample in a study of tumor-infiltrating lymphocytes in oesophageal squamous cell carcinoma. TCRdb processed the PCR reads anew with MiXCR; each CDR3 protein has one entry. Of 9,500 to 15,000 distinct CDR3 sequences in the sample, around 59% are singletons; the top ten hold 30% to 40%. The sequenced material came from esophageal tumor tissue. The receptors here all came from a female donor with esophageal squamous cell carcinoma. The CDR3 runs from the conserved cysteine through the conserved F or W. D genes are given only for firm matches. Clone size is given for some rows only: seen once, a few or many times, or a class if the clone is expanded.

CASSSRGNYNEQFF,TGTGCCAGCAGCTCGCGGGGGAACTACAATGAGCAGTTCTTC,14,.,TRBD2,TRBV7-6,TRBJ2-1
CASSLSGGTTDTQYF,TGTGCCAGCAGCTTATCGGGGGGAACTACAGATACGCAGTATTTT,15,medium-sized,TRBD2,TRBV11-2,TRBJ2-3
CASSLFEAVLETQYF,TGTGCCAGCAGCTTGTTTGAAGCGGTTCTCGAGACCCAGTACTTC,15,.,.,TRBV7-8,TRBJ2-5
CASSLIGGRPQETQYF,TGTGCCAGCAGCTTAATCGGGGGCAGGCCCCAAGAGACCCAGTACTTC,16,few,.,TRBV7-2,TRBJ2-5
CASSPPRFGINEKLFF,TGTGCCAGCAGCCCGCCTCGTTTCGGGATTAATGAAAAACTGTTTTTT,16,few,.,TRBV7-8,TRBJ1-4
CASSHPGPNQPQHF,TGTGCCAGCAGCCATCCAGGTCCCAATCAGCCCCAGCATTTT,14,.,.,TRBV7-6,TRBJ1-5
CASSPGLPYEQFF,TGTGCCAGCAGCCCGGGACTACCATATGAGCAGTTCTTC,13,.,TRBD2,TRBV7-2,TRBJ2-1
CASSFSFYEQYF,TGTGCCAGCAGCTTCTCCTTCTACGAGCAGTACTTC,12,medium-sized,.,TRBV7-9,TRBJ2-7
CASSRTGAGETQYF,TGTGCCAGCAGCCGAACAGGGGCAGGAGAGACCCAGTACTTC,14,.,TRBD1,TRBV7-8,TRBJ2-5
CASSYSVGGGSGQFF,TGTGCCAGCAGTTACTCTGTGGGAGGGGGGTCGGGGCAGTTCTTC,15,once,.,TRBV6-2/TRBV6-3,TRBJ2-1
CASSQGIGEQYF,TGTGCCAGCAGTCAGGGAATCGGCGAGCAGTACTTC,12,many,.,TRBV12-3/TRBV12-4,TRBJ2-7
CASSPTSVSYNEQFF,TGTGCCAGCAGCCCTACTAGCGTATCCTACAATGAGCAGTTCTTC,15,.,TRBD2,TRBV7-8,TRBJ2-1
CASSIDTAGSEKLFF,TGTGCCAGCAGTATCGACACCGCAGGTAGTGAAAAACTGTTTTTT,15,.,.,TRBV2,TRBJ1-4
CASSFVAGTSGSYEQFF,TGTGCCAGCAGCTTTGTGGCCGGGACTAGCGGGAGCTATGAGCAGTTCTTC,17,.,TRBD2,TRBV7-2,TRBJ2-1
CASSYSDSIVAAGELFF,TGTGCCAGCAGTTACTCAGATAGTATAGTCGCGGCCGGGGAGCTGTTTTTT,17,many,.,TRBV6-6,TRBJ2-2
CASRRGNEQFF,TGTGCCAGCAGAAGAGGCAATGAGCAGTTCTTT,11,.,.,TRBV6-2/TRBV6-3,TRBJ2-1
CASSLTYEQYF,TGTGCCAGCAGCCTCACATACGAGCAGTACTTC,11,many,.,TRBV7-2,TRBJ2-7
CSDMTLPANYGYTF,TGCAGCGACATGACCCTGCCAGCTAACTATGGCTACACCTTC,14,.,.,TRBV29-1,TRBJ1-2
CASRSGLAGETQYF,TGTGCCAGCAGGTCGGGACTAGCGGGAGAGACCCAGTACTTC,14,.,TRBD2,TRBV7-3,TRBJ2-5
CASSFTGKTTRELFF,TGTGCCAGCAGCTTTACAGGGAAAACGACCAGGGAGCTGTTTTTT,15,.,.,TRBV11-3,TRBJ2-2
CASSEWGRTGIGEKLFF,TGTGCCAGCAGCGAATGGGGCCGGACGGGGATAGGAGAAAAACTGTTTTTT,17,.,.,TRBV7-2,TRBJ1-4
CASSPNPGTSGPIGTQYF,TGTGCCAGCAGCCCCAATCCGGGGACTAGCGGGCCCATCGGTACGCAGTATTTT,18,.,TRBD2,TRBV7-2,TRBJ2-3
CASSLSTSGSFRSSYNEQFF,TGTGCCAGCAGCCTCTCGACTAGCGGGAGTTTTCGTAGCTCCTACAATGAGCAGTTCTTC,20,.,TRBD2,TRBV7-4,TRBJ2-1
CASSPDAGAQYF,TGTGCCAGCAGTCCAGACGCAGGGGCCCAGTACTTC,12,.,.,TRBV7-2,TRBJ2-5
CASRALNYGYTF,TGCGCCAGCAGGGCACTAAACTATGGCTACACCTTC,12,.,.,TRBV10-1,TRBJ1-2
CANSGTTYNEQFF,TGTGCCAACTCAGGGACTACCTACAATGAGCAGTTCTTC,13,many,TRBD2,TRBV10-3,TRBJ2-1
CASGLYQETQYF,TGTGCCAGCGGCTTATACCAAGAGACCCAGTACTTC,12,.,.,TRBV7-2,TRBJ2-5
CASSLGGGLYEQYF,TGTGCCAGCAGCTTAGGTGGCGGCCTTTACGAGCAGTACTTC,14,many,.,TRBV7-2,TRBJ2-7
CAIALQGARQETQYF,TGTGCCATCGCACTTCAGGGGGCGAGACAAGAGACCCAGTACTTC,15,.,TRBD1,TRBV7-2,TRBJ2-5
CASSPTENYGYTF,TGTGCCAGCTCACCCACGGAAAACTATGGCTACACCTTC,13,many,.,TRBV18,TRBJ1-2
CASSESGTLHGTQYF,TGTGCCAGCAGTGAAAGCGGGACCCTCCACGGTACGCAGTATTTT,15,.,TRBD2,TRBV6-1,TRBJ2-3
CASSLDSRGEQFF,TGTGCCAGCAGCTTAGATAGCAGGGGTGAGCAGTTCTTC,13,.,.,TRBV7-6,TRBJ2-1
CASSQRGSSYNEQFF,TGTGCCAGCAGCCAGCGAGGGAGCTCCTACAATGAGCAGTTCTTC,15,.,.,TRBV7-3,TRBJ2-1
CASSPNTNSPLHF,TGTGCCAGCTCACCAAATACTAATTCACCCCTCCACTTC,13,few,.,TRBV18,TRBJ2-7
CASSSYLWTSGRLGNTDTQYF,TGTGCCAGCAGCTCATACCTCTGGACTAGCGGGAGGCTTGGGAACACAGATACGCAGTATTTT,21,.,TRBD2,TRBV7-4,TRBJ2-3
CASSYSKIPFEQYF,TGTGCCAGCAGTTACTCGAAAATCCCTTTTGAGCAGTACTTC,14,few,.,TRBV6-5,TRBJ2-5
CASSLEAGGYNEQFF,TGTGCCAGCAGCTTAGAGGCGGGAGGGTACAATGAGCAGTTCTTC,15,few,TRBD2,TRBV7-6,TRBJ2-1
CASSFRDRGTDTQYF,TGTGCCAGCAGCTTTAGGGACAGGGGCACAGATACGCAGTATTTT,15,.,TRBD1,TRBV7-8,TRBJ2-3
CASSLVAGGPREQFF,TGTGCCAGCAGCTTAGTAGCGGGGGGGCCTAGGGAGCAGTTCTTC,15,.,TRBD2,TRBV7-2,TRBJ2-1
CASSLTSGTGGSGLTF,TGTGCCAGCAGCTTAACGTCCGGGACAGGGGGAAGTGGCCTGACTTTC,16,.,TRBD1,TRBV7-3,TRBJ2-6
CASSYWETQYF,TGTGCCAGCAGTTATTGGGAGACCCAGTACTTC,11,large,.,TRBV6-1,TRBJ2-5
CASSLTPSETQYF,TGTGCCAGCAGCTTAACCCCCTCGGAGACCCAGTACTTC,13,.,.,TRBV7-3,TRBJ2-5
CASTAGGGEETQYF,TGTGCCAGCACAGCGGGAGGGGGGGAAGAGACCCAGTACTTC,14,.,TRBD2,TRBV9,TRBJ2-5
CASSRRTTFSNSPLHF,TGTGCCAGCAGTAGAAGGACAACCTTCTCTAATTCACCCCTCCACTTC,16,medium-sized,.,TRBV6-1,TRBJ2-7
CASSLAGGNSPLHF,TGTGCCAGCAGCTTAGCGGGTGGTAATTCACCCCTCCACTTC,14,medium-sized,.,TRBV7-9,TRBJ2-7
CATSDPRDGIYNEQFF,TGTGCCACCAGTGATCCCCGGGACGGAATCTACAATGAGCAGTTCTTC,16,.,.,TRBV24-1,TRBJ2-1
CASRHTGVYEQYF,TGTGCCAGCAGGCATACAGGGGTCTACGAGCAGTACTTC,13,.,TRBD1,TRBV11-2,TRBJ2-7
CASSLSPGGHLDEQFF,TGTGCCAGCAGTTTATCCCCGGGAGGGCACTTGGATGAGCAGTTCTTC,16,.,TRBD2,TRBV6-6,TRBJ2-1
CASSLTRSNTEAFF,TGTGCCAGCAGCTTAACAAGGTCGAACACTGAAGCTTTCTTT,14,.,.,TRBV7-2,TRBJ1-1
CASSTRTGGNQPQHF,TGTGCCAGTAGTACCCGGACAGGGGGGAATCAGCCCCAGCATTTT,15,many,TRBD1,TRBV19,TRBJ1-5
CASSPSQGFYEQYF,TGTGCCAGCAGCCCCAGCCAGGGATTCTACGAGCAGTACTTC,14,.,.,TRBV7-2,TRBJ2-7
CASSIGGTGQETQYF,TGTGCCAGTAGTATAGGAGGGACCGGCCAAGAGACCCAGTACTTC,15,many,.,TRBV19,TRBJ2-5
CASSFLVGGANTGELFF,TGTGCCAGCAGTTTTCTCGTCGGGGGAGCGAACACCGGGGAGCTGTTTTTT,17,.,.,TRBV12-3/TRBV12-4,TRBJ2-2